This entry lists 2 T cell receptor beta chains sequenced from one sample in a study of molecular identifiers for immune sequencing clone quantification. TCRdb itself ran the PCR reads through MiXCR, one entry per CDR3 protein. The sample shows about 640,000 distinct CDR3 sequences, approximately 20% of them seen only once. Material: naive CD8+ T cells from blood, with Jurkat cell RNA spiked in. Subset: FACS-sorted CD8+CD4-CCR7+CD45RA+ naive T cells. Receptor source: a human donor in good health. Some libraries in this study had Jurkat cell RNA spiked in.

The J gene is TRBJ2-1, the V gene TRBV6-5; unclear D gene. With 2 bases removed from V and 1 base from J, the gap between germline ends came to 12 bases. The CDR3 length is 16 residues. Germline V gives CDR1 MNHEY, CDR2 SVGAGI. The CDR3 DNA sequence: TGTGCCAGCAGTTACAATATAGAGATATCCTACAATGAGCAGTTCTTC. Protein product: CASSYNIEISYNEQFF.

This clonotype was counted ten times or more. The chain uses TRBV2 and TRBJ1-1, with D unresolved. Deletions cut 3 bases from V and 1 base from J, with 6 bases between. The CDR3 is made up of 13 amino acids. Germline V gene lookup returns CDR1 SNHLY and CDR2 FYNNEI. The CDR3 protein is CASSDDPNTEAFF. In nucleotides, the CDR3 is TGTGCCAGCAGTGATGACCCGAACACTGAAGCTTTCTTT. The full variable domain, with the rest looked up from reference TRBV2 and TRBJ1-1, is EPEVTQTPSHQVTQMGQEVILRCVPISNHLYFYWYRQILGQKVEFLVSFYNNEISEKSEIFDDQFSVERPDGSNFTLKIRSTKLEDSAMYFCASSDDPNTEAFFGQGTRLTVV.